This TCR beta chain was captured by sequencing in a study of blood T cell repertoires in COVID-19. As for the study in general: Spain, Italy and the United States supplied samples that represented acute and convalescent COVID-19. In each case, the material was cDNA or gDNA derived from T cells, B-cell-depleted T cells, or PBMCs.

The CDR3 extends over 14 amino acids. Trimming left V 4 bases short and J 4 bases short, with 11 bases between. Germline V CDR1 and CDR2: WSHSY, SAAADI. Per the original methods: Researchers report that nucleated cell counts were estimated from reference gene primer amplification. Clones were read by immunoSEQ multiplex PCR, and TCRdb kept only the in-frame ones, dropping some. D and trimming come from the DNA, and the V and J calls and clone size come from that table. The sample gives a few hundred thousand clones, 70% to 90% of which show up once; approximately 2.9% is in the top ten. The gene calls are TRBV10-2 and TRBJ1-5; tentatively, D is TRBD1 (6 bases). This clonotype was sampled from a human donor in a cohort sampled during active COVID-19. Specimen: peripheral blood. This chain's CDR3 is CASSANTGNQPQHF. The DNA of the CDR3 is TGCGCCAGCAGTGCAAATACAGGGAATCAGCCCCAGCATTTT.